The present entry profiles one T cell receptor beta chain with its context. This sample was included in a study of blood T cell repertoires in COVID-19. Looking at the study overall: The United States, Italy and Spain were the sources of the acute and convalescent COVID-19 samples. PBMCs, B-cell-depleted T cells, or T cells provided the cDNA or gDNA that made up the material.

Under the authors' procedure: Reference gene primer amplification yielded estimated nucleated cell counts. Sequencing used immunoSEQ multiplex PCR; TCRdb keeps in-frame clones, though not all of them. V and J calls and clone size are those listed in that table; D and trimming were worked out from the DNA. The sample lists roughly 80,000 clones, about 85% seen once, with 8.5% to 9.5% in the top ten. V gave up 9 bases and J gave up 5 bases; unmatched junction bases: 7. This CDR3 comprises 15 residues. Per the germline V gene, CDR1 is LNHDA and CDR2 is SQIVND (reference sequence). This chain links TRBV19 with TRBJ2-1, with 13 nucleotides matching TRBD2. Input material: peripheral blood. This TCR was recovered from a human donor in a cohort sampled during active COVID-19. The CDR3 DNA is TGTGCCAGCCGGACTAGCGGGAGACAGAACAATGAGCAGTTCTTC. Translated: CASRTSGRQNNEQFF.